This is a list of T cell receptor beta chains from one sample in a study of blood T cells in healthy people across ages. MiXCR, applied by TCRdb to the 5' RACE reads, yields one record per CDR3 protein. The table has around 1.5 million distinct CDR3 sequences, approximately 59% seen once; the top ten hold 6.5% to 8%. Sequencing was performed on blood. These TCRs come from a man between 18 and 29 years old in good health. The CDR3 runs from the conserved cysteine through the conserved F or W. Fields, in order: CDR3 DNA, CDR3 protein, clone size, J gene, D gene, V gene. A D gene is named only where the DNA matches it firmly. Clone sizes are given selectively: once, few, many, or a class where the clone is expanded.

cdr3_nt: TGTGCCAGCAGCAAATCGGACCGGAAAGAAGCTTTCTTT
cdr3_aa: CASSKSDRKEAFF
clone_size: -
j_call: TRBJ1-1
d_call: -
v_call: TRBV7-6

cdr3_nt: TGTGCCAGCAGCGGGAGGGGCCTAGACACTGAAGCTTTCTTT
cdr3_aa: CASSGRGLDTEAFF
clone_size: -
j_call: TRBJ1-1
d_call: -
v_call: TRBV9

cdr3_nt: TGTGCCAGCAGTTCCCCCACAGAGTCCTACGAGCAGTACTTC
cdr3_aa: CASSSPTESYEQYF
clone_size: few
j_call: TRBJ2-7
d_call: -
v_call: TRBV28

cdr3_nt: TGTGCCAGCAGGATCGGACTAGCGCGACCAGATACGCAGTATTTT
cdr3_aa: CASRIGLARPDTQYF
clone_size: -
j_call: TRBJ2-3
d_call: TRBD2
v_call: TRBV2

cdr3_nt: TGCGCCAGCAGCCATGGGGGGGGTGCCGGGGAGCTGTTTTTT
cdr3_aa: CASSHGGGAGELFF
clone_size: -
j_call: TRBJ2-2
d_call: TRBD2
v_call: TRBV4-1

cdr3_nt: TGTGCCAGCAGCCAAGGATCCAGGGTGTATGGCTACACCTTC
cdr3_aa: CASSQGSRVYGYTF
clone_size: few
j_call: TRBJ1-2
d_call: -
v_call: TRBV3-1

cdr3_nt: TGCAGTGCTAGAGATCGTAAACAGCATAATTCACCCCTCCACTTT
cdr3_aa: CSARDRKQHNSPLHF
clone_size: -
j_call: TRBJ1-6
d_call: -
v_call: TRBV20-1

cdr3_nt: TGTGCCAGCATGGAATACCGGGACAGCACAGATACGCAGTATTTT
cdr3_aa: CASMEYRDSTDTQYF
clone_size: -
j_call: TRBJ2-3
d_call: -
v_call: TRBV12-3/TRBV12-4

cdr3_nt: TGCGCCAGCAGCCGCTCTCGGTCTTACGAGCAGTACTTC
cdr3_aa: CASSRSRSYEQYF
clone_size: few
j_call: TRBJ2-7
d_call: -
v_call: TRBV4-3

cdr3_nt: TGTGCCAGCAGCTTGCCGGACAGGGCGTACTACAATGAGCAGTTCTTC
cdr3_aa: CASSLPDRAYYNEQFF
clone_size: -
j_call: TRBJ2-1
d_call: TRBD1
v_call: TRBV5-5

cdr3_nt: TGTGCCAGCAGTAAGGGGGGACACATGAACACTGAAGCTTTCTTT
cdr3_aa: CASSKGGHMNTEAFF
clone_size: -
j_call: TRBJ1-1
d_call: -
v_call: TRBV2

cdr3_nt: TGTGCCAGCAGCCGAACCGGGGCCGCCCAAGAGACCCAGTACTTC
cdr3_aa: CASSRTGAAQETQYF
clone_size: few
j_call: TRBJ2-5
d_call: -
v_call: TRBV3-1

cdr3_nt: TGTGCCAGCAGCCCGAAGACTAGTATCCTGGGGAACATTCAGTACTTC
cdr3_aa: CASSPKTSILGNIQYF
clone_size: few
j_call: TRBJ2-4
d_call: -
v_call: TRBV7-2

cdr3_nt: TGCAGTGATAGAGATCGGGGACAGTCCTACAATGAGCAGTTCTTC
cdr3_aa: CSDRDRGQSYNEQFF
clone_size: once
j_call: TRBJ2-1
d_call: TRBD1
v_call: TRBV20-1

cdr3_nt: TGTGCCAGCAGCCAAGCTAGAATCGGATCAGATACGCAGTATTTT
cdr3_aa: CASSQARIGSDTQYF
clone_size: -
j_call: TRBJ2-3
d_call: -
v_call: TRBV4-2

cdr3_nt: TGTGCCAGCAACTCACAGGGGGTAGCCAAAAACATTCAGTACTTC
cdr3_aa: CASNSQGVAKNIQYF
clone_size: -
j_call: TRBJ2-4
d_call: TRBD1
v_call: TRBV28

cdr3_nt: TGTGCCAGCAGCCAAGGGTTCGGCGGGTACACCGACAATGAGCAGTTCTTC
cdr3_aa: CASSQGFGGYTDNEQFF
clone_size: -
j_call: TRBJ2-1
d_call: -
v_call: TRBV3-1

cdr3_nt: TGCGCCAGCAGCCAAAGTTCTAGCACAGATACGCAGTATTTT
cdr3_aa: CASSQSSSTDTQYF
clone_size: few
j_call: TRBJ2-3
d_call: -
v_call: TRBV4-1

cdr3_nt: TGCAGTGCTCATATTCCGGGGGGCACCGGGGAGCTGTTTTTT
cdr3_aa: CSAHIPGGTGELFF
clone_size: -
j_call: TRBJ2-2
d_call: TRBD2
v_call: TRBV20-1

cdr3_nt: TGTGCCAGCAGTTTATGGGCGGGACAGACTATTGACCAAGAGACCCAGTACTTC
cdr3_aa: CASSLWAGQTIDQETQYF
clone_size: few
j_call: TRBJ2-5
d_call: -
v_call: TRBV28

cdr3_nt: TGTGCCAGCAGTCCCAGGGTCCCGGGGTACCAAGAGACCCAGTACTTC
cdr3_aa: CASSPRVPGYQETQYF
clone_size: -
j_call: TRBJ2-5
d_call: -
v_call: TRBV12-3/TRBV12-4

cdr3_nt: TGTGCCAGCAGCAGTGGGACCGACCTCAATCAGCCCCAGCATTTT
cdr3_aa: CASSSGTDLNQPQHF
clone_size: -
j_call: TRBJ1-5
d_call: -
v_call: TRBV7-6

cdr3_nt: TGCGCCGCGAGAGAGGGGACGACGCAGTATTTT
cdr3_aa: CAAREGTTQYF
clone_size: -
j_call: TRBJ2-3
d_call: -
v_call: TRBV5-1